The T cell receptor (beta chain) under discussion was sequenced for a study of a mutant IDH1 vaccine in newly diagnosed glioma. Whole-study context: Treatment recipients were approximately 60% male and about 40% female, and their mean age was approximately 43 years.

Whole-study findings and limits: Immune responses induced by vaccination arose in about 93% of the patients.

Trimming removed 0 bases at V and 2 bases at J, with 10 bases between. Germline loops: CDR1 LGHNA, CDR2 YNFKEQ. The CDR3 extends over 15 amino acids. The sample's time point: week 11, during vaccination. Every single dose of the vaccine, 300 ug of mutant IDH1 20-mer peptide, came with topical imiquimod. This clone was observed a handful of times. The antigen is unknown. This table comes from immunoSEQ multiplex PCR, and its TCRdb copy is limited to in-frame clones, with some not included. The sample has approximately 110,000 clones, 75% to 90% seen once; the top ten hold around 0.6%. The sequencing here drew on PBMCs, taken from a glioma patient whose treatment included an IDH1 peptide vaccine. The origin of this receptor is a woman aged 45 to 65 with glioma. J is TRBJ2-5 and V is TRBV4-2; tentative D call: TRBD1 (6 bases). CDR3 sequence reads: CASSQEGAGQETQYF. The CDR3 bases are TGTGCCAGCAGCCAAGAGGGGGCAGGGCAAGAGACCCAGTACTTC.